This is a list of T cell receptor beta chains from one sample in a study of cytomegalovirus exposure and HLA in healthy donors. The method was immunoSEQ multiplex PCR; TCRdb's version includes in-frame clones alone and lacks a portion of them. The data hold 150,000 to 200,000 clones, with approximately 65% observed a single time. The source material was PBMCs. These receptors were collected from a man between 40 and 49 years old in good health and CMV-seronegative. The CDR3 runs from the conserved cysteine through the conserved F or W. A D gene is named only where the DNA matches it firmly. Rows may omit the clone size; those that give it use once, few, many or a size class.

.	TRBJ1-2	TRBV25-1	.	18	TGTGCCAGCAGTGACTCCAACCCCAGTCGGGCAGGGTTCTATGGCTACACCTTC	CASSDSNPSRAGFYGYTF
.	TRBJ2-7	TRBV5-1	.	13	TGCGCCAGCAGCCCGGTAGGGGAAGTCGAGCAGTACTTC	CASSPVGEVEQYF
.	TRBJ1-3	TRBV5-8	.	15	TGTGCCAGCAGCTTGTGGGAGAACTCTGGAAACACCATATATTTT	CASSLWENSGNTIYF
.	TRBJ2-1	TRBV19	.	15	TGTGCCAGTAGTAGATTGGAGGGCCTCAACAATGAGCAGTTCTTC	CASSRLEGLNNEQFF
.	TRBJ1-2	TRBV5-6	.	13	TGTGCCAGCAACGACAGGACTAACTATGGCTACACCTTC	CASNDRTNYGYTF
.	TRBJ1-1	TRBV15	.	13	TGTGCCACCAGCGGACTGAGGAACACTGAAGCTTTCTTT	CATSGLRNTEAFF
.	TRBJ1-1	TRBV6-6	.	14	TGTGCCAGCAGTTACTCAGGGGCGCGCACTGAAGCTTTCTTT	CASSYSGARTEAFF
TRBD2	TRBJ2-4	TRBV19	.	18	TGTGCCAGTAGTGTTGGGACCAGCGGGAGGCCGAGCAAAAACATTCAGTACTTC	CASSVGTSGRPSKNIQYF
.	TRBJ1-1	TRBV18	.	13	TGTGCCAGCTCACCCTCGGTTAACACTGAAGCTTTCTTT	CASSPSVNTEAFF
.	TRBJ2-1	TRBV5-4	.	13	TGTGCCAGCAGCCCCACGACCAGCGATGAGCAGTTCTTC	CASSPTTSDEQFF
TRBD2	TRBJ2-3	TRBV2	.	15	TGTGCCAGCAGGGGACTAGCGGGAGCCACAGATACGCAGTATTTT	CASRGLAGATDTQYF
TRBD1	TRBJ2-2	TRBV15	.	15	TGTGCCACCAGCAGGGGGGGACAGGGCTCCGGGGAGCTGTTTTTT	CATSRGGQGSGELFF
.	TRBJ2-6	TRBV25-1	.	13	TGTGCCAGCAGTAGCCCGGGGGCCAACGTCCTGACTTTC	CASSSPGANVLTF
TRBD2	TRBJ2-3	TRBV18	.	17	TGTGCCAGCTCATCCCAGACTAGCGGGAGGGCCACAGATACGCAGTATTTT	CASSSQTSGRATDTQYF
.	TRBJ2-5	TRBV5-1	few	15	TGCGCCAGCAGCATAGAGGGGGGGGAACAAGAGACCCAGTACTTC	CASSIEGGEQETQYF
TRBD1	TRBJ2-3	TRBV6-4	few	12	TGTGCCAGCAACAGGGGGACAGATACGCAGTATTTT	CASNRGTDTQYF
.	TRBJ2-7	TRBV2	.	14	TGTGCCAGCAGTTCCGGGACACTCTCCTACGAGCAGTACTTC	CASSSGTLSYEQYF
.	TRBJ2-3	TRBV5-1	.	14	TGCGCCAGCAGCGCAACAGGGATTACAGATACGCAGTATTTT	CASSATGITDTQYF
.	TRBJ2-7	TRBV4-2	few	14	TGTGCCAGCAGCCTACACCTAATGAGGAACGAGCAGTACTTC	CASSLHLMRNEQYF
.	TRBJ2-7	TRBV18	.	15	TGTGCCAGCTCACCGCAGGAGGACTCTGTCTACGAGCAGTACTTC	CASSPQEDSVYEQYF
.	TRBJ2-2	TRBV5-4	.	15	TGTGCCAGCAGCTTGGCTCGGTCGAACACCGGGGAGCTGTTTTTT	CASSLARSNTGELFF
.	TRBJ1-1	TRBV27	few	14	TGTGCCAGCAGTCAGGCCGGGGTGAACACTGAAGCTTTCTTT	CASSQAGVNTEAFF